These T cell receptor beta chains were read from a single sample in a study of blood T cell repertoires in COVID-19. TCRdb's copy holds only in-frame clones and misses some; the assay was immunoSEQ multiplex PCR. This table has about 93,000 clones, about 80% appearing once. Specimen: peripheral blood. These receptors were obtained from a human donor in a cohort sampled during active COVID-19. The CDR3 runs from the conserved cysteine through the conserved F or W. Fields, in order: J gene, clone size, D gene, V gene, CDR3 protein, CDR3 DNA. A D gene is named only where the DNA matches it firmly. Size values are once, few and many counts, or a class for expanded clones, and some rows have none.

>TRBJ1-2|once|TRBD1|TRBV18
CASSPAGQNYGYTF
TGTGCCAGCTCACCAGCGGGACAGAACTATGGCTACACCTTC
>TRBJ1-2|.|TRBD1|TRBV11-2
CASSLRTGEGYTF
TGTGCCAGCAGCTTAAGGACAGGGGAAGGCTACACCTTC
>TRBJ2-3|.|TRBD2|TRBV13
CASSYTPGLALRTDTQYF
TGTGCCAGCAGCTATACCCCGGGACTAGCCCTACGGACAGATACGCAGTATTTT
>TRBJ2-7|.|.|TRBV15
CATSTTGYEQYF
TGTGCCACCAGCACGACAGGCTACGAGCAGTACTTC
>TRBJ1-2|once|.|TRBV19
CASNIWGGTYGYTF
TGTGCCAGTAACATATGGGGGGGGACCTATGGCTACACCTTC
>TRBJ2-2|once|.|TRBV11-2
CASSLKGAATGELFF
TGTGCCAGCAGCTTAAAAGGGGCGGCGACCGGGGAGCTGTTTTTT
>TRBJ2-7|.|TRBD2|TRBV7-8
CASSRARLAGLYEQYF
TGTGCCAGCAGCCGCGCCCGGCTAGCGGGCCTCTACGAGCAGTACTTC
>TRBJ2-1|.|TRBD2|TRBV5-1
CASSLGASSGSYNEQFF
TGCGCCAGCAGCTTGGGGGCGTCTAGCGGGAGCTACAATGAGCAGTTCTTC
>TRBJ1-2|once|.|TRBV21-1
CASSNGGGGVYGYTF
TGTGCCAGCAGCAATGGAGGCGGGGGGGTCTATGGCTACACCTTC
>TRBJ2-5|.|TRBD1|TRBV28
CASSPPDRAQETQYF
TGTGCCAGCAGTCCCCCCGACAGGGCACAAGAGACCCAGTACTTC
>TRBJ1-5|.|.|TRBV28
CASSSPGGGNQPQHF
TGTGCCAGCAGTTCTCCCGGGGGGGGGAATCAGCCCCAGCATTTT
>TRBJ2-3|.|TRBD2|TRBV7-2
CASSTLPSGSTDTQYF
TGTGCCAGCAGCACGCTCCCTAGCGGGAGTACAGATACGCAGTATTTT
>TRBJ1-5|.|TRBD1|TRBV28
CASSLPGQAPLNQPQHF
TGTGCCAGCAGTTTACCGGGACAGGCGCCCCTAAATCAGCCCCAGCATTTT
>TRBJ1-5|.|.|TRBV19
CASSPRQFNQPQHF
TGTGCCAGTAGTCCCCGACAGTTTAATCAGCCCCAGCATTTT
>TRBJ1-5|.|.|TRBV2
CASAPARAEPQHF
TGTGCCAGTGCGCCGGCCAGGGCGGAGCCCCAGCATTTT
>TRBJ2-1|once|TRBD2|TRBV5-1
CASSLGTSGSSEQFF
TGCGCCAGCAGCTTAGGGACTAGCGGGAGTAGTGAGCAGTTCTTC
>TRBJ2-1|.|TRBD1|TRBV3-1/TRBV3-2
CASSQRTGATFYNEQFF
TGTGCCAGCAGCCAGAGGACAGGGGCAACTTTCTACAATGAGCAGTTCTTC
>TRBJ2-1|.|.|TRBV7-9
CASSLPFLTYNEQFF
TGTGCCAGCAGCTTACCGTTTTTAACCTACAATGAGCAGTTCTTC
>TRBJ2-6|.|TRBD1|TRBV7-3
CASSLSGTGFGANVLTF
TGTGCCAGCAGCTTAAGCGGGACAGGGTTTGGGGCCAACGTCCTGACTTTC
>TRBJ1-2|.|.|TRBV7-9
CASSTHTLPSYTF
TGTGCCAGCAGCACCCACACGCTGCCGAGCTACACCTTC
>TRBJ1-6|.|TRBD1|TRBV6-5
CASSVSGQANSPLHF
TGTGCCAGCAGCGTCAGCGGACAGGCGAATTCACCCCTCCACTTT
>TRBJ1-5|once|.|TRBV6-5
CASSPQGKGQPQHF
TGTGCCAGCAGTCCCCAGGGGAAAGGACAGCCCCAGCATTTT
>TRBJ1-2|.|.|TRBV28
CASRGNLYGYTF
TGTGCCAGCCGGGGGAATCTCTATGGCTACACCTTC
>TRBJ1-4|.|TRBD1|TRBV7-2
CASSATGGGEKLFF
TGTGCCAGCAGCGCGACAGGGGGAGGGGAAAAACTGTTTTTT
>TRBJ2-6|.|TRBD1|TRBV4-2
CASRGQGASGANVLTF
TGTGCCAGCCGAGGACAGGGGGCAAGCGGGGCCAACGTCCTGACTTTC
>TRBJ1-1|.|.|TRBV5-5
CASSLDSGGRNTEAFF
TGTGCCAGCAGCCTTGATTCGGGGGGCCGGAACACTGAAGCTTTCTTT
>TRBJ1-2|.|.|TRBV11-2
CASSSNRDTNYGYTF
TGTGCCAGCAGCTCAAACAGGGACACTAACTATGGCTACACCTTC
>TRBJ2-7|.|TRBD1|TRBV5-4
CASSLIGTDRYEQYF
TGTGCCAGCAGCTTGATTGGGACAGACCGATACGAGCAGTACTTC
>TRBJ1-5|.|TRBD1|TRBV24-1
CATSETGTGGAIYQPQHF
TGTGCCACCAGTGAGACCGGGACAGGGGGCGCGATTTATCAGCCCCAGCATTTT
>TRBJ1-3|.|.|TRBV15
CATSRDFSSGNTIYF
TGTGCCACCAGCAGAGACTTCAGCTCTGGAAACACCATATATTTT
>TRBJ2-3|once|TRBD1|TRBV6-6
CASSLGQGRTDTQYF
TGTGCCAGCAGTCTAGGACAGGGGAGGACAGATACGCAGTATTTT
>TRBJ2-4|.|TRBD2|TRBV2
CASRDDGGKNIQYF
TGTGCCAGCAGGGACGACGGGGGGAAAAACATTCAGTACTTC
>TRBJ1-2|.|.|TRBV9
CASSVEPGGYGYTF
TGTGCCAGCAGCGTAGAACCAGGTGGCTATGGCTACACCTTC
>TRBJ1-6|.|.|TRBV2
CASSDALQVNNSPLHF
TGTGCCAGCAGTGACGCGCTGCAGGTTAATAATTCACCCCTCCACTTT
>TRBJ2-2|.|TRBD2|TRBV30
CAWSAIAGGLTGELFF
TGTGCCTGGAGCGCCATAGCGGGGGGACTCACCGGGGAGCTGTTTTTT
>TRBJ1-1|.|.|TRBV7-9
CASSLGQGSTEAFF
TGTGCCAGCAGCTTGGGCCAGGGAAGCACTGAAGCTTTCTTT
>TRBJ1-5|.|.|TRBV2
CASSVSQGSRFRGQPQHF
TGTGCCAGCAGTGTCTCACAGGGTTCCCGGTTTCGGGGTCAGCCCCAGCATTTT
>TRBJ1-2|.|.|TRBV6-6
CASIGAVGQGAALF
.
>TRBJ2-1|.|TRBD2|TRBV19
CASSPRTSGTNEQFF
TGTGCCAGTAGTCCGCGAACTAGCGGGACCAATGAGCAGTTCTTC
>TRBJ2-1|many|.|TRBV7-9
CASSLGRTHDNEQFF
TGTGCCAGCAGCTTAGGCCGGACACACGACAATGAGCAGTTCTTC
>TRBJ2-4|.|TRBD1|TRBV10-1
CASSETPLGDSDLLAKNIQYF
TGCGCCAGCAGTGAGACTCCCTTAGGGGACAGCGATTTACTAGCCAAAAACATTCAGTACTTC
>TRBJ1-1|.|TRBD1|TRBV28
CASRVRGPYTEAFF
TGTGCCAGCAGAGTCAGGGGGCCCTACACTGAAGCTTTCTTT
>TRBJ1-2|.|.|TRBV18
CASSPGLGQGGYTF
TGTGCCAGCTCACCAGGGCTGGGGCAGGGTGGCTACACCTTC
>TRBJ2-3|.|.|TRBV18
CASSPSTLQDTQYF
TGTGCCAGCTCACCTTCCACTCTCCAAGATACGCAGTATTTT
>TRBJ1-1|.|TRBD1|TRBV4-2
CASSYQGARTEAFF
TGTGCCAGCAGCTACCAGGGGGCGCGGACTGAAGCTTTCTTT
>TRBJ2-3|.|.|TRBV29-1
CSVDYPTDTQYF
TGCAGCGTTGACTACCCCACAGATACGCAGTATTTT
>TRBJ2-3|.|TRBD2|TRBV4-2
CASSPQGLAFTDTQYF
TGTGCCAGCAGCCCGCAAGGACTAGCCTTCACAGATACGCAGTATTTT
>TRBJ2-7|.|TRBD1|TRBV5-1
CASSLAVGQGSYEQYF
TGCGCCAGCAGCTTGGCCGTGGGACAGGGCTCCTACGAGCAGTACTTC
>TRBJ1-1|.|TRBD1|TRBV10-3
CAISRLQGARNTEAFF
TGTGCCATCAGTCGCCTCCAGGGGGCTAGGAACACTGAAGCTTTCTTT
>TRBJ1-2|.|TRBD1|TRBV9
CASSSRGGSNYGYTF
TGTGCCAGCTCATCACGAGGGGGCAGTAACTATGGCTACACCTTC
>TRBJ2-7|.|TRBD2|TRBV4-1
CASSRAIRGSGGSSYEQYF
TGCGCCAGCAGCCGGGCCATTAGGGGAAGCGGGGGGAGCTCCTACGAGCAGTACTTC
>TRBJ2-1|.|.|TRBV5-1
CASSLGGSYNEQFF
TGCGCCAGCAGCTTGGGAGGTTCCTACAATGAGCAGTTCTTC
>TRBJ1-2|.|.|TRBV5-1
CASSFGEAGGYGYTF
TGCGCCAGCAGCTTCGGTGAAGCGGGGGGCTATGGCTACACCTTC
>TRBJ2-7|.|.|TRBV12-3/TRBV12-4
CASRGASSYEQYF
TGTGCCAGCAGGGGAGCGAGCTCCTACGAGCAGTACTTC
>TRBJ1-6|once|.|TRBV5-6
CASSFYRVDSPLHF
TGTGCCAGCAGCTTCTACAGGGTAGATTCACCCCTCCACTTT
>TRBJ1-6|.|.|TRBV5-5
CASSLIHGPNSPLHF
TGTGCCAGCAGCTTGATACATGGGCCTAATTCACCCCTCCACTTT
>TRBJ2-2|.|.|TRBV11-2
CASRLHYTGELFF
TGTGCCAGCAGGCTTCACTATACCGGGGAGCTGTTTTTT
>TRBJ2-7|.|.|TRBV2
CASRSSHAYVEQYF
TGTGCCAGCAGATCGAGTCATGCCTACGTGGAGCAGTACTTC